A single sample gave rise to the 31 T cell receptor beta chains below, sequenced in a study of T cells in tuberculosis. Repertoires were generated with immunoSEQ multiplex PCR, while TCRdb's copy carries only in-frame clones and drops some. The sample has 80,000 to 90,000 clones; approximately 90% are singletons. Cells were sorted from thawed PBMC rested overnight and stained with GMM-loaded CD1B tetramer, viability dye and anti-CD3. The lipid loaded on the CD1B tetramers was C32 glucose monomycolate from Rhodococcus equi. Sequenced: CD1b-GMM tetramer-negative cells sorted from PBMCs. These receptors originate from an adult woman with latent tuberculosis.

This sequence joins TRBV10-3 and TRBJ2-7, with 15 bases that match TRBD2. From germline, CDR1 is ENHRY and CDR2 SYGVKD. The CDR3 is made up of 18 amino acids. V lost 4 bases to trimming and J lost 3 bases; unmatched junction nucleotides: 10. The CDR3 sequence is CAISGGLAGGPTNYEQYF. In DNA form, the CDR3 reads TGTGCCATCAGTGGGGGACTAGCGGGGGGCCCTACTAACTACGAGCAGTACTTC.

This chain's CDR3 is CASSVQGDYGYTF. The CDR3 nucleotides read TGCGCCAGCAGCGTGCAGGGGGACTATGGCTACACCTTC. V usage is TRBV5-1 and J usage is TRBJ1-2; 7 positions agree with TRBD1. The junction had 3 bases not matched to a gene; V was cut back by 4 bases and J by 3 bases. Germline loops: CDR1 SGHRS, CDR2 YFSETQ. The CDR3 has 13 amino acids.

This clone was found once. The chain couples TRBV9 to TRBJ2-4, with 11 bases aligning to TRBD1. Per germline, CDR1 SGDLS and CDR2 YYNGEE. The CDR3 is made up of 16 amino acids. V dropped 0 bases and J dropped 8; count of bases not matched to a gene: 7. CDR3 sequence reads: CASSVEGQGAWDIQYF. The CDR3 DNA is TGTGCCAGCAGCGTAGAAGGACAGGGGGCATGGGACATTCAGTACTTC.

The chain combines TRBV7-2 with TRBJ1-2; TRBD1 matches at 8 bases. The CDR3 loop spans 13 amino acids. V lost 5 bases and J lost 5; bases outside the gene matches: 4. CDR1 SGHTA and CDR2 FQGNSA come from the germline V gene. Here the CDR3 reads CASSRTGFYGYTF. DNA of the CDR3: TGTGCCAGCAGCCGGACAGGGTTTTATGGCTACACCTTC. Full variable domain (missing parts from reference TRBV7-2 and TRBJ1-2): GAGVSQSPSNKVTEKGKDVELRCDPISGHTALYWYRQSLGQGLEFLIYFQGNSAPDKSGLPSDRFSAERTGGSVSTLTIQRTQQEDSAVYLCASSRTGFYGYTFGSGTRLTVV.

J is TRBJ2-2 and V is TRBV7-2, with D hard to call. The CDR3 has 15 amino acids. In germline, CDR1 is SGHTA, CDR2 FQGNSA. Between the trimmed V and J ends, which lost 4 bases and 6 bases, there was a span of 15 bases. In nucleotides, the CDR3 is TGTGCCAGCAGCTCCCAGAAATTCGGGTCCGGGGAGCTGTTTTTT. This gives the protein CASSSQKFGSGELFF. Supplemented by reference TRBV7-2 and TRBJ2-2, the full variable domain reads GAGVSQSPSNKVTEKGKDVELRCDPISGHTALYWYRQSLGQGLEFLIYFQGNSAPDKSGLPSDRFSAERTGGSVSTLTIQRTQQEDSAVYLCASSSQKFGSGELFFGEGSRLTVL.

The chain has TRBV27 and TRBJ2-2; 9 nucleotides line up with TRBD1. Germline V gene data show CDR1 as MNHEY and CDR2 as SMNVEV (reference sequence). The V segment lost 7 bases and the J segment 0 bases; nucleotides outside the gene matches: 6. The CDR3 is 16 amino acids. As DNA, the CDR3 is TGTGCCAGCACGGGACAGGGTATCCCGAACACCGGGGAGCTGTTTTTT. Protein: CASTGQGIPNTGELFF.

The chain recombines TRBV6-1 with TRBJ2-1; no clear D. V gave up 7 bases and J gave up 4 bases, with 8 bases separating them. Germline lookup yields CDR1 MNHNS and CDR2 SASEGT. The CDR3 covers 12 residues. The CDR3 bases are TGTGCCAGCACCTTAACTTACAATGAGCAGTTCTTC. This gives the protein CASTLTYNEQFF.

The chain uses TRBV5-4 and TRBJ1-2, with a possible D match to TRBD1 (5 bases). Germline values: CDR1 SGHNT, CDR2 YYREEE (reference sequence). V lost 0 bases to trimming and J lost 6 bases, with 18 bases between them. The CDR3 spans 16 residues. The chain's CDR3 is CASSLGNAGLEHGYTF. As DNA, the CDR3 is TGTGCCAGCAGCTTGGGTAATGCGGGGCTAGAACATGGCTACACCTTC.

The chain links TRBV15 to TRBJ2-1; 7 bases map to TRBD2. Germline V gives CDR1 LNHNV, CDR2 YYDKDF (reference sequence). The CDR3 runs 15 residues. The ends lost 0 bases at V and 6 bases at J; junction bases unmatched: 5. CDR3 protein: CATSREGGGPNEQFF. CDR3 DNA sequence: TGTGCCACCAGCAGAGAGGGCGGGGGTCCCAATGAGCAGTTCTTC.

This chain uses TRBV7-2 with TRBJ2-7, with TRBD1 matching 9 bases. The ends lost 2 bases at V and 2 bases at J; junction bases unmatched: 4. Germline CDR1 is SGHTA and CDR2 is FQGNSA. CDR3 length equals 15 residues. Here the CDR3 DNA reads TGTGCCAGCAGCTTATTCGGGACAGGGACCTACGAGCAGTACGTC. Protein sequence: CASSLFGTGTYEQYV.

The chain's CDR3 is CASSFDGQPQHF. DNA of the CDR3: TGTGCCAGCAGTTTCGACGGGCAGCCCCAGCATTTT. The chain carries TRBV28 and TRBJ1-5; D unclear. The V gene's germline CDR1 is MDHEN and CDR2 SYDVKM. The CDR3 extends over 12 amino acids. The V end lost 3 bases, the J end lost 7 bases, and 7 bases lay between the germline ends.

This rearrangement joins TRBV9 to TRBJ1-1; 7 positions agree with TRBD1. V shed 0 bases, J shed 8 bases, and the junction held 7 bases outside the gene matches. CDR1 and CDR2 (germline): SGDLS, YYNGEE. The CDR3 consists of 14 residues. The CDR3, as DNA: TGTGCCAGCAGCGTAGCTCTTCGGGACAGCGAAGCTTTCTTT. Its protein product is CASSVALRDSEAFF.

The chain has TRBV6-1 and TRBJ2-1; 7 bases are a match to TRBD1. CDR1 and CDR2 (germline): MNHNS, SASEGT. This CDR3 is built from 19 residues. Trimming took 8 bases from V and 8 from J; bases not matched to a gene: 27. The CDR3 DNA reads TGTGCCAGCGGTGTTCGCAGGGGAGTGAGTGGGATCGGGACAGATGAGCAGTTCTTC. Its protein is CASGVRRGVSGIGTDEQFF.

The chain has TRBV6-1 and TRBJ1-3; the D gene is possibly TRBD1 (6 bases). CDR1 and CDR2 from the germline V gene are MNHNS and SASEGT. V was trimmed by 7 bases and J by 1 base, leaving 11 bases between them. CDR3 length equals 14 residues. The CDR3 sequence is CASTAGVSGNTIYF. As DNA, the CDR3 is TGTGCCAGCACGGCAGGGGTTTCTGGAAACACCATATATTTT.

The rearrangement joins TRBV12-5 to TRBJ2-7; D possibly corresponds to TRBD2 (7 bases). The CDR3 totals 14 residues. The germline V gene has CDR1 LGHNT and CDR2 FRNRAP. V lost 5 bases, J lost 5 bases, and 16 bases lay in between. The DNA of the CDR3 is TGTGCTAGTGGTACCCGGGGGGCAGGAAACGAGCAGTACTTC. Translation: CASGTRGAGNEQYF.

This clone was detected only a few times. This chain connects TRBV14 to TRBJ1-3, with TRBD1 matching 9 bases. The CDR3 consists of 14 residues. Germline V gives CDR1 SGHDN, CDR2 FVKESK. V shed 3 bases and J 5 bases; nucleotides not matched to a gene: 2. Here the CDR3 reads CASSHGTGRNTIYF. In DNA, the CDR3 is TGTGCCAGCAGCCACGGGACAGGGAGAAACACCATATATTTT.

The chain combines TRBV7-9 with TRBJ1-2; 9 positions match TRBD1. J was trimmed by 4 bases and V by 5 bases; bases with no gene match: 5. This CDR3 spans 14 amino acids. Germline V gives CDR1 SEHNR, CDR2 FQNEAQ (reference sequence). In DNA, the CDR3 is TGTGCCAGCAGCCACAGGGGGCGGTCCTATGGCTACACCTTC. Its translation: CASSHRGRSYGYTF. Full variable domain (remainder filled in from reference TRBV7-9 and TRBJ1-2): DTGVSQNPRHKITKRGQNVTFRCDPISEHNRLYWYRQTLGQGPEFLTYFQNEAQLEKSRLLSDRFSAERPKGSFSTLEIQRTEQGDSAMYLCASSHRGRSYGYTFGSGTRLTVV.

This sequence joins TRBV4-3 and TRBJ2-3; 8 positions agree with TRBD2. Germline V lookup: CDR1 LGHNA, CDR2 YSLEER. J was trimmed by 3 bases and V by 1 base; bases with no gene match: 6. This CDR3 comprises 16 residues. Here the CDR3 DNA reads TGCGCCAGCAGCCAAGCCGGGAGGGGCACGACAGATACGCAGTATTTT. Its translation: CASSQAGRGTTDTQYF.

The chain links TRBV7-3 to TRBJ1-2, with D perhaps TRBD1 (5 bases). The V end was cut by 0 bases, the J end by 7 bases, with 12 bases between. CDR3 size: 14 residues. Germline V gene lookup returns CDR1 SGHTA and CDR2 FQGTGA. CDR3: CASSLTTGQGGYTF. The CDR3 bases are TGTGCCAGCAGCTTAACGACCGGGCAGGGTGGCTACACCTTC.

This clone was seen a handful of times. This chain joins TRBV5-6 and TRBJ2-5; TRBD2 matches at 8 bases. The V segment lost 2 bases and the J segment 4 bases; nucleotides outside the gene matches: 4. Germline V lookup: CDR1 SGHDT, CDR2 YYEEEE. The CDR3 spans 14 residues. The CDR3 DNA reads as TGTGCCAGCAGCTTAGCGGGGGCCCTAGAGACCCAGTACTTC. Translation: CASSLAGALETQYF.

This clone was found once. The chain combines TRBV27 with TRBJ1-2; the match to TRBD1 covers 8 bases. V lost 6 bases and J lost 2; bases outside the gene matches: 5. The CDR3 sequence is 14 residues long. Germline CDR1 is MNHEY and CDR2 is SMNVEV (reference sequence). CDR3 DNA: TGTGCCAGCAGAAGCGGACAGGGCAACTATGGCTACACCTTC. This gives the protein CASRSGQGNYGYTF.

This rearrangement joins TRBV5-4 to TRBJ2-3; 7 bases are a match to TRBD1. V lost 5 bases to trimming and J lost 2 bases; unmatched junction nucleotides: 5. The germline CDR1 and CDR2 sequences are SGHNT and YYREEE (reference sequence). This CDR3 contains 14 residues. The chain's CDR3 is CASRPGQTTDTQYF. The CDR3 bases are TGTGCCAGCAGACCGGGACAGACCACAGATACGCAGTATTTT.

V and J are TRBV6-5 and TRBJ1-1; the D is unclear. V shed 0 bases and J shed 6 bases, with 14 bases lying between them. CDR1 and CDR2 from the germline V gene are MNHEY and SVGAGI. The CDR3 runs to 15 residues. The CDR3 DNA reads TGTGCCAGCAGTTACTCTAAAACGGGTGCGGCTGAAGCTTTCTTT. Amino acids: CASSYSKTGAAEAFF.

The chain links TRBV5-1 to TRBJ1-1; D uncertain. The CDR3 totals 17 residues. V was cut by 4 bases and J by 0 bases, with 19 bases left in between. CDR1 is SGHRS and CDR2 is YFSETQ in the germline V gene. The CDR3 DNA is TGCGCCAGCAGCACGGGAACGCTTACTCCCATGAACACTGAAGCTTTCTTT. It translates to CASSTGTLTPMNTEAFF.

The J gene is TRBJ1-5, the V gene TRBV7-9; 8 nucleotides align to TRBD1. Unmatched junction bases numbered 2, after V lost 2 bases and J lost 2 bases. The CDR3 is 15 residues long. Germline V CDR1 and CDR2: SEHNR, FQNEAQ (reference sequence). The CDR3 DNA reads as TGTGCCAGCAGCTTACAGGGGGCTGGCAATCAGCCCCAGCATTTT. It yields the protein CASSLQGAGNQPQHF.

The rearrangement joins TRBV18 to TRBJ1-2; D is possibly TRBD1 (6 bases). There are 17 residues in the CDR3. The ends were cut back, 3 bases at V and 0 bases at J, with 17 bases in the middle. Per germline, CDR1 KGHSH and CDR2 LQKENI. The CDR3 protein is CASSPLNRASSNYGYTF. Written as DNA, the CDR3 is TGTGCCAGCTCACCTTTGAACAGGGCCTCTTCTAACTATGGCTACACCTTC.

This chain's CDR3 is CAIKPTTNGSPLHF. For the CDR3, the DNA is TGCGCCATCAAGCCGACTACGAACGGGTCACCCCTCCACTTT. This chain joins TRBV10-1 and TRBJ1-6; D not resolved. The CDR3 runs to 14 residues. Trimming cost V 10 bases and J 10 bases, with 20 bases left between them. CDR1 is WNHNN, CDR2 SYGVQD, per germline (reference sequence).

For the CDR3, the DNA is TGTGCCAGAAGCCTCGGGACTAGCGGGGGGCTTTACAATGAGCAGTTCTTC. Translation: CARSLGTSGGLYNEQFF. V gene TRBV5-3 combines with J gene TRBJ2-1; 15 bases map to TRBD2. TRBV5-3 is an ORF, and what it does is uncertain. This CDR3 contains 17 residues. The J segment lost 4 bases and the V segment lost 4 bases, leaving 6 bases of the junction unmatched.

The V gene is TRBV19, the J gene TRBJ1-5; D is perhaps TRBD1 (6 bases). The CDR3 sequence is 17 residues long. The germline CDR1 and CDR2 sequences are LNHDA and SQIVND (reference sequence). V lost 5 bases, J lost 0 bases, and 17 bases lay in between. CDR3 amino acids: CASSGGVGTNSNQPQHF. As DNA, the CDR3 is TGTGCCAGTAGTGGGGGGGTGGGGACAAATAGCAATCAGCCCCAGCATTTT.

The rearrangement joins TRBV15 to TRBJ2-7; 8 bases match TRBD1. V dropped 2 bases and J dropped 3; count of bases not matched to a gene: 12. CDR1 is LNHNV and CDR2 is YYDKDF in the germline V gene (reference sequence). The CDR3 spans 17 residues. In nucleotides, the CDR3 is TGTGCCACCAGCAGAACCCGGACAGGGTCAAATGGCTACGAGCAGTACGTC. It codes for CATSRTRTGSNGYEQYV.

This chain connects TRBV6-5 to TRBJ2-3; weak D call: TRBD1 (6 bases). The CDR3 sequence is 14 residues long. Germline CDR1 MNHEY, CDR2 SVGAGI. V was pared by 5 bases and J by 5 bases, with 14 bases between. CDR3 sequence: CASSEQGSVDTQYF. CDR3 DNA: TGTGCCAGCAGTGAACAGGGTAGCGTAGATACGCAGTATTTT.